Below, one T cell receptor beta chain is given with its context. Its antigen is undetermined. Germline CDR1 MGHRA, CDR2 YSYEKL. Trimming left V 0 bases short and J 7 bases short, with 12 bases between. The CDR3 runs to 14 residues. The sample originates from a study of PD-1 blockade in classical Hodgkin lymphoma. Here immunoSEQ multiplex PCR was the method, and the copy in TCRdb shows in-frame clones only, minus some. Among 66,000 or so clones listed, 70% to 80% were seen once. Study-level findings and limits: Reasons behind the repertoire differences stay unclear, perhaps disease activity or earlier therapy. Compared with healthy donors, newly diagnosed patients reportedly showed lower baseline TCR diversity.

Each patient's relapse followed autologous stem cell transplantation, and brentuximab vedotin exposure varied. Best responses included complete response and partial response; otherwise, the best response was progressive disease. This TCR derives from a human donor with classical Hodgkin lymphoma. The rearrangement joins TRBV4-1 to TRBJ2-5; maybe TRBD2 (5 bases). The source material was peripheral blood mononuclear cells (PBMCs), sampled before the second cycle of nivolumab. CDR3: CASSQDLLVGTQYF. CDR3 nucleotide sequence: TGCGCCAGCAGCCAAGATTTACTAGTCGGGACCCAGTACTTC.